This TCR beta chain was obtained from a study of PD-L1 blockade in urothelial cancer. On the study more broadly: Once treatment had started, blood was analyzed at 3 weeks (second dose) and again at 6 weeks. A median of roughly 140,000 T cells was found in the blood samples.

Germline-derived CDR1 and CDR2 are SGHVS and FNYEAQ. There are 16 residues in the CDR3. V dropped 1 base and J dropped 6; count of bases not matched to a gene: 6. Urothelial carcinoma in patients was locally advanced or metastatic. Study-wide points: Improved survival was predicted by pretreatment blood TCR clonality below the median.

Generated by immunoSEQ multiplex PCR, the TCRdb table keeps only in-frame clones and is missing some. The top ten hold roughly 6.1% of the sample, which has roughly 74,000 clones, about 90% seen once. About this clone itself: Its antigen remains unknown.

This sequence originates from a woman in her 70s with urothelial cancer. Specimen: PBMCs, collected around atezolizumab (anti-PD-L1) treatment. The V gene is TRBV7-6, the J gene TRBJ2-2, with 9 bases lining up with TRBD1. The CDR3 loop is CASSLVPDRGSGELFF. DNA for the CDR3: TGTGCCAGCAGCTTAGTACCCGACAGGGGGTCCGGGGAGCTGTTTTTT.